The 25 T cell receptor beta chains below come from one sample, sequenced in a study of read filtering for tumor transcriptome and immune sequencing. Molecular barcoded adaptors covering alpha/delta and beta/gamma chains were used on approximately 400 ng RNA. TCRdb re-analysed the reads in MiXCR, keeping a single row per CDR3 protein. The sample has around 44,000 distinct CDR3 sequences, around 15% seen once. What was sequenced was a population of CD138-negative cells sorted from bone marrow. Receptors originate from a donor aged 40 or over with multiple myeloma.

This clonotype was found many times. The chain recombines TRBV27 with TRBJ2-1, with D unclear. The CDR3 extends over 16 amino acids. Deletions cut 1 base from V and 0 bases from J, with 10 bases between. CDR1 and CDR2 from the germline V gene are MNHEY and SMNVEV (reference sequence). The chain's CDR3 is CASSLYPGSSYNEQFF. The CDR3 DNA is TGTGCCAGCAGTTTATATCCGGGCAGCTCCTACAATGAGCAGTTCTTC.

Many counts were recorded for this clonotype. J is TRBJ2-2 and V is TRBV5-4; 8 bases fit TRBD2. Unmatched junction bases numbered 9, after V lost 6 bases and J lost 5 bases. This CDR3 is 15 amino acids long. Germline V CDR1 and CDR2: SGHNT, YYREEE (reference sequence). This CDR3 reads CASTRSSGITGELFF. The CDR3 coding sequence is TGTGCCAGCACCCGGAGTAGCGGGATAACCGGGGAGCTGTTTTTT.

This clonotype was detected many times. The DNA for the CDR3 is TGCGCCTCCGACATCGGGGGTGAAGCTTTCTTT. This codes for CASDIGGEAFF. This sequence joins TRBV5-1 and TRBJ1-1, with a weak D call TRBD1 (5 bases). This CDR3 comprises 11 residues. Germline V CDR1 and CDR2: SGHRS, YFSETQ. V lost 10 bases, J lost 7 bases, and 14 bases lay in between.

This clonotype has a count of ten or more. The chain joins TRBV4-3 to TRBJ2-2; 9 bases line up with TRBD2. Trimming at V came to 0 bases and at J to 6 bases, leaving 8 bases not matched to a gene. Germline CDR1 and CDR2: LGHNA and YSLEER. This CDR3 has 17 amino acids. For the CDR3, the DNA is TGCGCCAGCAGCCAAGAAAAGCGGGGGGATTTATCCGGGGAGCTGTTTTTT. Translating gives CASSQEKRGDLSGELFF.

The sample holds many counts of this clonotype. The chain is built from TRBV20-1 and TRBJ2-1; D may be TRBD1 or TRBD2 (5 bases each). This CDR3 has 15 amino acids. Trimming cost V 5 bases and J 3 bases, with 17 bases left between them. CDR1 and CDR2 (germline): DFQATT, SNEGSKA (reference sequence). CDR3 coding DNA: TGCAGTGCTCCGACCGGGGACGGCTACTACAATGAGCAGTTCTTC. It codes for CSAPTGDGYYNEQFF.

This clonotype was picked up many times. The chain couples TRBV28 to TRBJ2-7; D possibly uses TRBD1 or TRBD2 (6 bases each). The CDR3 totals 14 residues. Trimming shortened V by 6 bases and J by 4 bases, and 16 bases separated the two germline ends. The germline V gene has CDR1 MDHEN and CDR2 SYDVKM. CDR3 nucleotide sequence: TGTGCCAGCAGACCGAGGCAGGGGACTTACGAGCAGTACTTC. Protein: CASRPRQGTYEQYF.

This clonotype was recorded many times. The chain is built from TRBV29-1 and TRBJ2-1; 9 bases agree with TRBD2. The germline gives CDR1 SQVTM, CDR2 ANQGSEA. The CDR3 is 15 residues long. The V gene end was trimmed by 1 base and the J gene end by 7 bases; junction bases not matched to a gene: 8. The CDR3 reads CSVEAQAGGTNEQFF. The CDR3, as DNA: TGCAGCGTTGAAGCCCAAGCGGGAGGTACGAATGAGCAGTTCTTC.

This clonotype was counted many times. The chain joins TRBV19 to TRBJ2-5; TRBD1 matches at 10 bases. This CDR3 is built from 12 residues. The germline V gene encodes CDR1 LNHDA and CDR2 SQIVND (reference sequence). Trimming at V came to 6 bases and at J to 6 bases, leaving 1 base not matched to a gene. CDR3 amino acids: CASRGQGQTQYF. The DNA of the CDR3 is TGTGCCAGTAGGGGACAGGGGCAGACCCAGTACTTC.

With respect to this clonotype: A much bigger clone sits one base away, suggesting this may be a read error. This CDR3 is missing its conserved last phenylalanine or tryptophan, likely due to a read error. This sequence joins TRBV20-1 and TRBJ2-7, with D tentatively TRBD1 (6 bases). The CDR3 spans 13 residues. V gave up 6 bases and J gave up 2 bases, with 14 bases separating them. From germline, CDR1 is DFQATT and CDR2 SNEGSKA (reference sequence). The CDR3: CSARGGGPYEQYL. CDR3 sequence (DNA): TGCAGTGCCAGGGGTGGGGGCCCCTACGAGCAGTACCTC.

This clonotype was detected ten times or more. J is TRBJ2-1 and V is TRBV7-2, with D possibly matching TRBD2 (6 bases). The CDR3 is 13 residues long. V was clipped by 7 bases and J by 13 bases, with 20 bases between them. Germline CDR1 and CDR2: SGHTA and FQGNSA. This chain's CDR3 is CASTAGTADYQFF. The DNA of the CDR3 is TGTGCCAGCACAGCCGGGACCGCGGACTATCAGTTCTTC. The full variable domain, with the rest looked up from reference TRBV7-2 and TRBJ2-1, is GAGVSQSPSNKVTEKGKDVELRCDPISGHTALYWYRQSLGQGLEFLIYFQGNSAPDKSGLPSDRFSAERTGGSVSTLTIQRTQQEDSAVYLCASTAGTADYQFFGPGTRLTVL.

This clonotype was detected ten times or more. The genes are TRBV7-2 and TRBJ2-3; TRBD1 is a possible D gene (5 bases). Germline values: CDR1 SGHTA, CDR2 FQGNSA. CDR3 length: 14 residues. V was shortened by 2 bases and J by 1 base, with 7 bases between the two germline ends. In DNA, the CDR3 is TGTGCCAGCAGCTTAACCAGGGGCACAGATACGCAGTATTTT. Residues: CASSLTRGTDTQYF. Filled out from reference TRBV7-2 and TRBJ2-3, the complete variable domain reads GAGVSQSPSNKVTEKGKDVELRCDPISGHTALYWYRQSLGQGLEFLIYFQGNSAPDKSGLPSDRFSAERTGGSVSTLTIQRTQQEDSAVYLCASSLTRGTDTQYFGPGTRLTVL.

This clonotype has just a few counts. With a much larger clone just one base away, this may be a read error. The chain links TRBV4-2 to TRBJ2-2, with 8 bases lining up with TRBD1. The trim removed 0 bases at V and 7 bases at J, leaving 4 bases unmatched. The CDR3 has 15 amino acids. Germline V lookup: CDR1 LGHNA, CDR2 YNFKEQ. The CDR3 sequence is CASSQETGASGELFF. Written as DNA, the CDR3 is TGTGCCAGCAGCCAAGAGACAGGGGCGAGCGGGGAGCTGTTTTTT.

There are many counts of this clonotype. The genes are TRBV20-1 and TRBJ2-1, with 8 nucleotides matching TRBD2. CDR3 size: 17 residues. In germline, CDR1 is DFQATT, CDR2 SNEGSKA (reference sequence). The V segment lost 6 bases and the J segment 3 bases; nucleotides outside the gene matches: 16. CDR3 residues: CSAPVVSAGGLYNEQFF. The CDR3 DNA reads TGCAGTGCCCCCGTCGTTAGTGCGGGAGGCCTCTACAATGAGCAGTTCTTC.

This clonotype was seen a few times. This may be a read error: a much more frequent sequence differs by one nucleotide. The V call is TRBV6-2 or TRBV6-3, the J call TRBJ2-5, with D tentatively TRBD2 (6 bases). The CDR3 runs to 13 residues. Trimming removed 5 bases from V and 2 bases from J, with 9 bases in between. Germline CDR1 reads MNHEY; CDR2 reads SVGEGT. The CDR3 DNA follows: TGTGCCAGCAGTACGGGAGCTCAAGAGACCCAGTACTTC. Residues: CASSTGAQETQYF.

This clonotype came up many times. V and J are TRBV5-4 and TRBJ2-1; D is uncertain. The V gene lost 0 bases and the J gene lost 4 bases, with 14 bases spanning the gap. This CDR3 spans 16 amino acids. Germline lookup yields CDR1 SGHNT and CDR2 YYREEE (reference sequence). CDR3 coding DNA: TGTGCCAGCAGCTTGGGTGGCCCGTCCCAGTACAATGAGCAGTTCTTC. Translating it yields CASSLGGPSQYNEQFF. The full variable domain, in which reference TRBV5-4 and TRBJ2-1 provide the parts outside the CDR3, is ETGVTQSPTHLIKTRGQQVTLRCSSQSGHNTVSWYQQALGQGPQFIFQYYREEENGRGNFPPRFSGLQFPNYSSELNVNALELDDSALYLCASSLGGPSQYNEQFFGPGTRLTVL.

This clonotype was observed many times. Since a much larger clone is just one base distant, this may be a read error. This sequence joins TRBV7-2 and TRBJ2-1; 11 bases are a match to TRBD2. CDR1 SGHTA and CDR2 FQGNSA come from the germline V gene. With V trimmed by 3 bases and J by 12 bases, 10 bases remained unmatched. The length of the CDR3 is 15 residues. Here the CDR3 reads CASSLGLAESHGQFF. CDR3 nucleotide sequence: TGTGCCAGCAGCTTGGGACTAGCGGAGTCCCATGGGCAGTTCTTC. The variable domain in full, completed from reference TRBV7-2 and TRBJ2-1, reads GAGVSQSPSNKVTEKGKDVELRCDPISGHTALYWYRQSLGQGLEFLIYFQGNSAPDKSGLPSDRFSAERTGGSVSTLTIQRTQQEDSAVYLCASSLGLAESHGQFFGPGTRLTVL.

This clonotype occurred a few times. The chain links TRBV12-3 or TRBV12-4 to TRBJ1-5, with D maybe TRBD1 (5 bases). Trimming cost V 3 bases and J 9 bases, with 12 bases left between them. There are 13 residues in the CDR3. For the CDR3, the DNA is TGTGCCAGCAGTTTCAGGGCGGGGGGGCCCCAGCATTTT. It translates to CASSFRAGGPQHF.

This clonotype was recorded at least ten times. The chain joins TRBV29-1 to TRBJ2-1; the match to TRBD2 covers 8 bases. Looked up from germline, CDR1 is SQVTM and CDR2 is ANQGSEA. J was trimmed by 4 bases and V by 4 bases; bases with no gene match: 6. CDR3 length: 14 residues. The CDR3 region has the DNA TGCAGCGTTGCGCTAGCGGGCGTGTACAATGAGCAGTTCTTC. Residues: CSVALAGVYNEQFF.

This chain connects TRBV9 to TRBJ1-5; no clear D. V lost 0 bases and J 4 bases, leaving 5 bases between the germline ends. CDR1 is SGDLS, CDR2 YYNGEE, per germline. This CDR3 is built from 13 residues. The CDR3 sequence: CASSVDGNQPQHF. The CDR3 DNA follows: TGTGCCAGCAGCGTAGATGGGAATCAGCCCCAGCATTTT.

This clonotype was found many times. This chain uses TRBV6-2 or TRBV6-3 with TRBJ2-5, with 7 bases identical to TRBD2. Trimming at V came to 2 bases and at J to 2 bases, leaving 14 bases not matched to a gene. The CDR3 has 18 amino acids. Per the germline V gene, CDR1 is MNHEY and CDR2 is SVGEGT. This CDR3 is CASSYGFVVAGKQETQYF. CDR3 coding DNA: TGTGCCAGCAGTTACGGGTTTGTGGTAGCGGGCAAACAAGAGACCCAGTACTTC.

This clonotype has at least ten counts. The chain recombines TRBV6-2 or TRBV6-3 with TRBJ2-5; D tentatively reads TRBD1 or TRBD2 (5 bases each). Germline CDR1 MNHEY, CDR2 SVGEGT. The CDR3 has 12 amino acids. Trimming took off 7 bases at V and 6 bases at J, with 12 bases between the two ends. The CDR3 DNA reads TGTGCCAGCACCCAGCCGGGGCAGACCCAGTACTTC. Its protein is CASTQPGQTQYF.

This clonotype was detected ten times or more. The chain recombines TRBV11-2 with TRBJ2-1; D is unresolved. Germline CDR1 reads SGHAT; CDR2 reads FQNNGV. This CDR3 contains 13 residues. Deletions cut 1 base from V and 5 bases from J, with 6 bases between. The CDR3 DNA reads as TGTGCCAGCAGCTTAGGAGGTGACAATGAGCAGTTCTTC. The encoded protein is CASSLGGDNEQFF.

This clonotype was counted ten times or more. CDR3 region: CAWSLALAGGETQYF. The CDR3, as DNA: TGTGCCTGGTCCTTAGCACTAGCGGGAGGGGAGACCCAGTACTTC. The chain uses TRBV30 and TRBJ2-5, with TRBD2 matching over 13 bases. Per germline, CDR1 GTSNPN and CDR2 SVGIG (reference sequence). J gave up 5 bases and V 5 bases, and 8 bases lay outside the gene matches. CDR3 length: 15 residues. The full variable domain, with the rest looked up from reference TRBV30 and TRBJ2-5, is SQTIHQWPATLVQPVGSPLSLECTVEGTSNPNLYWYRQAAGRGLQLLFYSVGIGQISSEVPQNLSASRPQDRQFILSSKKLLLSDSGFYLCAWSLALAGGETQYFGPGTRLLVL.

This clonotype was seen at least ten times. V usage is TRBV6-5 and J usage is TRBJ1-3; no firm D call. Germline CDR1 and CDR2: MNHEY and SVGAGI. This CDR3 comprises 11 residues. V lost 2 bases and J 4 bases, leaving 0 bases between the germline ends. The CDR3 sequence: CASSYGNTIYF. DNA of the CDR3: TGTGCCAGCAGTTACGGAAACACCATATATTTT.

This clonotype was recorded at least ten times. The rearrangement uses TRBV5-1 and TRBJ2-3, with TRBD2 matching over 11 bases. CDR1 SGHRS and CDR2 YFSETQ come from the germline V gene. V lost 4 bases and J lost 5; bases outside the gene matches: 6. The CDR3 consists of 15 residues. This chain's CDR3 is CASSLAGGRRDTQYF. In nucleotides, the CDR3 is TGCGCCAGCAGCCTAGCGGGAGGACGGAGAGATACGCAGTATTTT. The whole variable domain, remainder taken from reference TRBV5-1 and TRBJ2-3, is KAGVTQTPRYLIKTRGQQVTLSCSPISGHRSVSWYQQTPGQGLQFLFEYFSETQRNKGNFPGRFSGRQFSNSRSEMNVSTLELGDSALYLCASSLAGGRRDTQYFGPGTRLTVL.